This is a list of T cell receptor beta chains from one sample in a study of cytomegalovirus exposure and HLA in healthy donors. Generated by immunoSEQ multiplex PCR, the TCRdb table keeps only in-frame clones and is missing some. The sample includes approximately 150,000 clones, less than 90% of them seen just once. The specimen was PBMCs. These receptors were collected from a boy between 2 and 10 years old in good health and CMV-seronegative. The CDR3 runs from the conserved cysteine through the conserved F or W. The D gene is left open where the match is weak.

J | D | V | CDR3
TRBJ2-7 | - | TRBV6-4 | CASSDSKLGYEQYF
TRBJ2-1 | TRBD2 | TRBV19 | CASSPPRLAGENEQFF
TRBJ2-7 | TRBD2 | TRBV5-1 | CASSHAAGGNYEQYF
TRBJ1-6 | TRBD1 | TRBV6-5 | CASSSGTGLSPLHF
TRBJ1-2 | TRBD1 | TRBV6-4 | CASSDSYRGTADGYTF
TRBJ2-1 | - | TRBV7-3 | CASSPHPTMSVRVEQFF
TRBJ1-6 | - | TRBV14 | CASSQDHPPYNSPLHF
TRBJ2-3 | - | TRBV20-1 | CSAKIADTQYF
TRBJ1-6 | - | TRBV4-2 | CASSQDPSGQGSPLHF
TRBJ2-3 | TRBD2 | TRBV6-4 | CASSERTSGLDTQYF
TRBJ2-2 | - | TRBV5-5 | CASSTGQRPTRGELFF
TRBJ2-1 | TRBD2 | TRBV7-3 | CASSLLTPTSGKVYEQFF
TRBJ1-5 | - | TRBV4-3 | CASSQTRNQPQHF
- | TRBD2 | TRBV13 | CASSPAERGGREQYF
TRBJ1-1 | - | TRBV14 | CASSQDRTVTGGFF
TRBJ1-2 | - | TRBV6-1 | CASSSRGRSNYGYTF